This is a list of T cell receptor beta chains from one sample in a study of blood T cell repertoires in COVID-19. Produced via immunoSEQ multiplex PCR; TCRdb's table is partial and in-frame only. The sample contains 240,000 or so clones, 75% to 85% of which appear only once. The material sequenced was peripheral blood. These receptors all come from a woman in her sixties with active or convalescent COVID-19. Both conserved end residues are part of each CDR3. D genes are given only for firm matches. Size values are once, few and many counts, or a class for expanded clones, and some rows have none.

V gene,J gene,clone size,CDR3 length,D gene,CDR3 protein,CDR3 DNA
TRBV4-1,TRBJ2-7,NA,17,TRBD2,CASSQVLLAGPSYEQYF,TGCGCCAGCAGCCAAGTTTTATTAGCGGGGCCCTCCTACGAGCAGTACTTC
TRBV2,TRBJ2-5,NA,12,TRBD2,CASEAGGGTQYF,TGTGCCAGCGAGGCGGGGGGCGGGACCCAGTACTTC
TRBV5-5,TRBJ2-3,NA,16,TRBD1,CASSPGTGGYLDTQYF,TGTGCCAGCAGCCCAGGGACAGGGGGCTACCTAGATACGCAGTATTTT
TRBV29-1,TRBJ2-1,NA,14,NA,CSVETGLSYNEQFF,TGCAGCGTTGAAACAGGGTTATCCTACAATGAGCAGTTCTTC
TRBV2,TRBJ2-3,NA,12,NA,CASGGETDTQYF,TGTGCCAGCGGGGGCGAAACAGATACGCAGTATTTT
TRBV10-3,TRBJ2-2,NA,14,TRBD1,CAISGQGPTGELFF,TGTGCCATCAGCGGACAGGGGCCCACCGGGGAGCTGTTTTTT
TRBV4-3,TRBJ2-1,NA,17,TRBD1,CASSQLTRDRGDGEQFF,TGCGCCAGCAGCCAACTCACCCGGGACAGGGGCGACGGTGAGCAGTTCTTC
TRBV4-1,TRBJ1-2,NA,16,TRBD1,CASSQPIRGQGYGYTF,TGCGCCAGCAGCCAACCAATCCGAGGACAGGGCTATGGCTACACCTTC
TRBV6-1,TRBJ1-3,NA,16,TRBD1,CASNERGQGSGNTIYF,TGTGCCAGCAATGAGCGGGGACAGGGGAGTGGAAACACCATATATTTT
TRBV5-4,TRBJ2-5,many,16,TRBD2,CASSPGGVRGQETQYF,TGTGCCAGCAGCCCCGGGGGGGTGAGGGGGCAAGAGACCCAGTACTTC
TRBV9,TRBJ1-1,NA,14,TRBD1,CASSPRTGNTEAFF,TGTGCCAGCAGCCCCCGGACAGGGAACACTGAAGCTTTCTTT
TRBV6-5,TRBJ1-3,NA,14,NA,CASSSWETGNTIYF,TGTGCCAGCAGTTCCTGGGAGACAGGAAACACCATATATTTT
TRBV5-4,TRBJ2-7,NA,15,TRBD2,CASSHSSGHTYEQYF,TGTGCCAGCAGCCATTCTAGCGGACACACCTACGAGCAGTACTTC
TRBV6-5,TRBJ2-3,NA,15,NA,CASSPGFTSTDTQYF,TGTGCCAGCAGCCCAGGGTTTACTAGCACAGATACGCAGTATTTT
TRBV6-1,TRBJ1-1,NA,15,NA,CASSDRGRGGTEAFF,TGTGCCAGCAGTGATAGGGGCAGGGGCGGAACTGAAGCTTTCTTT
TRBV15,TRBJ2-7,NA,18,NA,CATSPAPGAQPSSYEQYF,TGTGCCACCAGCCCAGCACCAGGCGCCCAACCAAGCTCCTACGAGCAGTACTTC
TRBV2,TRBJ1-5,NA,13,NA,CASTAESNQPQHF,TGTGCCAGCACGGCGGAGAGCAATCAGCCCCAGCATTTT
TRBV6-2/TRBV6-3,TRBJ2-3,NA,15,NA,CASSYRRGSTDTQYF,TGTGCCAGCAGTTACCGGCGGGGAAGCACAGATACGCAGTATTTT
TRBV5-6,TRBJ1-1,NA,15,TRBD1,CASSYRTGRNTEAFF,TGTGCCAGCAGCTACCGGACAGGGAGGAACACTGAAGCTTTCTTT
TRBV2,TRBJ1-2,NA,12,NA,CASSERAPGYTF,TGTGCCAGCAGTGAGCGGGCCCCCGGCTACACCTTC
TRBV11-3,TRBJ2-5,few,15,NA,CASSLGLQGKETQYF,TGTGCCAGCAGCTTAGGGTTGCAGGGAAAAGAGACCCAGTACTTC
TRBV6-5,TRBJ1-1,NA,13,NA,CASSPSHGTEAFF,TGTGCCAGCAGTCCCTCACACGGGACTGAAGCTTTCTTT
TRBV4-1,TRBJ2-3,NA,16,TRBD2,CASSPIGGGTTDTQYF,TGCGCCAGCAGCCCGATCGGGGGGGGTACCACAGATACGCAGTATTTT
TRBV6-5,TRBJ2-7,NA,15,TRBD2,CASSARGGVAYEQYF,TGTGCCAGCAGCGCCCGGGGGGGTGTTGCGTACGAGCAGTACTTC
TRBV5-8,TRBJ1-1,few,15,NA,CASSPTREVNTEAFF,TGTGCCAGCAGCCCGACGAGGGAAGTCAACACTGAAGCTTTCTTT
TRBV9,TRBJ2-5,NA,13,TRBD2,CASGNSGQETQYF,TGTGCCAGCGGGAATAGCGGGCAAGAGACCCAGTACTTC
TRBV6-5,TRBJ1-4,NA,14,NA,CASRGAGANEKLFF,TGTGCCAGCAGAGGGGCAGGAGCTAATGAAAAACTGTTTTTT
TRBV9,TRBJ1-1,NA,15,NA,CASSVGQSRTGEAFF,TGTGCCAGCAGCGTAGGCCAGAGCCGAACGGGTGAAGCTTTCTTT
TRBV4-3,TRBJ2-7,NA,15,TRBD1,CASSPNPGTGFEQYF,TGCGCCAGCAGCCCAAATCCTGGGACAGGGTTCGAGCAGTACTTC
TRBV6-2/TRBV6-3,TRBJ1-1,NA,14,NA,CASSLKGLWSEAFF,TGTGCCAGCAGCCTAAAGGGGCTATGGAGTGAAGCTTTCTTT
TRBV6-5,TRBJ1-2,few,15,NA,CASSYSKQAPSGYTF,TGTGCCAGCAGTTACTCAAAACAGGCGCCGAGTGGCTACACCTTC
TRBV4-3,TRBJ1-1,NA,15,NA,CASSQVHGMNTEAFF,TGCGCCAGCAGCCAAGTTCACGGGATGAACACTGAAGCTTTCTTT
TRBV5-4,TRBJ1-4,NA,19,TRBD1,CASSSGSPGQGSPKEKLFF,TGTGCCAGCAGCTCCGGCTCACCGGGACAGGGGTCCCCTAAAGAAAAACTGTTTTTT
TRBV7-6,TRBJ1-2,NA,13,NA,CASSLTGVNGYTF,TGTGCCAGCAGCTTGACAGGAGTTAATGGCTACACCTTC
TRBV3-1/TRBV3-2,TRBJ2-5,once,15,NA,CASSQEFASRETQYF,TGTGCCAGCAGCCAAGAGTTCGCTAGCAGAGAGACCCAGTACTTC
TRBV7-6,TRBJ1-3,few,18,TRBD1,CASSLVGTGAYSGNTIYF,TGTGCCAGCAGCTTAGTAGGGACAGGGGCCTACTCTGGAAACACCATATATTTT
TRBV19,TRBJ1-5,NA,15,NA,CASSTARTGNQPQHF,TGTGCCAGTAGTACGGCACGGACGGGAAATCAGCCCCAGCATTTT
TRBV3-1/TRBV3-2,TRBJ2-1,NA,17,NA,CASSRTVPISSDNEQFF,TGTGCCAGCAGCCGGACAGTTCCCATTTCCTCCGACAATGAGCAGTTCTTC
TRBV7-2,TRBJ1-2,NA,15,TRBD1,CASSLGQGTAYGYTF,TGTGCCAGCAGCTTAGGACAGGGAACCGCTTATGGCTACACCTTC
TRBV9,TRBJ2-7,NA,15,TRBD1,CASSASGGASYEQYF,TGTGCCAGCAGCGCCTCAGGGGGCGCTTCCTACGAGCAGTACTTC
TRBV27,TRBJ2-3,NA,15,NA,CASSTTLGMVDTQYF,TGTGCCAGCAGTACAACCCTAGGAATGGTAGATACGCAGTATTTT
TRBV11-2,TRBJ2-3,NA,15,TRBD2,CASSLGLAGWDTQYF,TGTGCCAGCAGCTTGGGACTAGCGGGTTGGGATACGCAGTATTTT
TRBV7-9,TRBJ1-4,NA,16,TRBD1,CASSLGQGRTNEKLFF,TGTGCCAGCAGCTTAGGACAGGGGAGAACTAATGAAAAACTGTTTTTT
TRBV7-9,TRBJ1-5,once,12,NA,CASSWGGQPQHF,TGTGCCAGCAGCTGGGGAGGTCAGCCCCAGCATTTT
TRBV2,TRBJ1-5,NA,15,TRBD1,CASTRSTGSNQPQHF,TGTGCCAGCACCCGGTCGACAGGGAGCAATCAGCCCCAGCATTTT
TRBV7-6,TRBJ1-2,NA,15,NA,CASSPSPGSGYGYTF,TGTGCCAGCAGCCCGTCTCCAGGGTCGGGCTATGGCTACACCTTC
TRBV15,TRBJ1-5,NA,14,NA,CATSSELGGGPQHF,TGTGCCACCAGCAGCGAACTGGGGGGGGGTCCCCAGCATTTT
TRBV6-5,TRBJ2-7,NA,12,NA,CASNLGDREQYF,TGTGCCAGCAACCTGGGCGATCGGGAGCAGTACTTC
TRBV5-6,TRBJ2-1,NA,16,TRBD2,CASSLRGGPSYNEQFF,TGTGCCAGCAGTCTCCGCGGGGGGCCGTCATACAATGAGCAGTTCTTC
TRBV11-3,TRBJ2-2,once,13,NA,CASSLDARGELFF,TGTGCCAGCAGCTTAGATGCCAGGGGGGAGCTGTTTTTT
TRBV27,TRBJ2-7,NA,14,TRBD1,CASRRDRGTYEQYF,TGTGCCAGCAGAAGGGACAGGGGCACCTACGAGCAGTACTTC
TRBV7-6,TRBJ2-2,NA,15,NA,CASSPKTANTGELFF,TGTGCCAGCAGCCCGAAGACAGCGAACACCGGGGAGCTGTTTTTT
TRBV6-2/TRBV6-3,TRBJ2-2,NA,15,TRBD2,CASSTRGGSTGELFF,TGTGCCAGCAGCACCCGGGGGGGAAGCACCGGGGAGCTGTTTTTT
TRBV4-1,TRBJ1-5,few,15,NA,CASSQGQGGHQPQHF,TGCGCCAGCAGCCAAGGCCAGGGTGGACATCAGCCCCAGCATTTT
TRBV6-5,TRBJ1-1,NA,15,NA,CASSYPGQGDTEAFF,TGTGCCAGCAGTTACCCAGGGCAAGGCGACACTGAAGCTTTCTTT
TRBV5-4,TRBJ2-5,NA,16,NA,CASSPSGGLEGETQYF,TGTGCCAGCAGCCCCTCGGGTGGGTTGGAGGGAGAGACCCAGTACTTC
TRBV27,TRBJ1-5,NA,15,NA,CASSFRGYSNQPQHF,TGTGCCAGCAGTTTCAGGGGATATAGCAATCAGCCCCAGCATTTT
TRBV7-3,TRBJ2-5,NA,15,TRBD2,CASSLNPSGVETQYF,TGTGCCAGCAGCTTAAACCCTAGCGGGGTAGAGACCCAGTACTTC
TRBV2,TRBJ1-4,NA,14,TRBD1,CASRPGTGFEKLFF,TGTGCCAGCAGACCCGGGACAGGGTTTGAAAAACTGTTTTTT